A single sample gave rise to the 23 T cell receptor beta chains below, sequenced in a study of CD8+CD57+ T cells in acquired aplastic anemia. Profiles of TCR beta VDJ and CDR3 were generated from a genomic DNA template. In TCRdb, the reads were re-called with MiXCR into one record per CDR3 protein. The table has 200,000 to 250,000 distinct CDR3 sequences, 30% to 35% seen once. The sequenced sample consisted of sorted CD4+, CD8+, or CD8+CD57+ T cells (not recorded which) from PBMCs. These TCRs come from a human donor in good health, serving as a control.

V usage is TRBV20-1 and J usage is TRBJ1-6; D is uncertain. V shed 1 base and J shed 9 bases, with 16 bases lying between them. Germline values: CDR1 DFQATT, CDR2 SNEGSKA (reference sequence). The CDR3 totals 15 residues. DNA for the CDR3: TGCAGTGCTAGAGGCAAGCCGGACCCCAGTTCACCCCTCCACTTT. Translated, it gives CSARGKPDPSSPLHF.

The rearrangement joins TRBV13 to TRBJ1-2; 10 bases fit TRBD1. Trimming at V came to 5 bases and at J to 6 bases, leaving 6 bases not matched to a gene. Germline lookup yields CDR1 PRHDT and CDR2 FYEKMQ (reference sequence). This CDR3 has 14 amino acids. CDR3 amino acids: CASSQATGGDGYTF. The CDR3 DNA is TGTGCCAGCAGCCAAGCGACAGGGGGCGATGGCTACACCTTC.

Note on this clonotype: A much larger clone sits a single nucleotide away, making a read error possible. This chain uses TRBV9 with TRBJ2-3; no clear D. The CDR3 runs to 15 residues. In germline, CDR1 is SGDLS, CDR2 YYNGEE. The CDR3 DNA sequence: TGTGCCGGCAGCCCCACCGCCCCGCCGACAGATACGCAGTATTTT. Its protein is CAGSPTAPPTDTQYF.

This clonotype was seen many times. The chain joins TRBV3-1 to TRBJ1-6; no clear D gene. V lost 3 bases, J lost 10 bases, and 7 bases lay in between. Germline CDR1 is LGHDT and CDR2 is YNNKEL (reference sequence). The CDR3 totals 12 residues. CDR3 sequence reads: CASSQGRSPLHF. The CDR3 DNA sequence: TGTGCCAGCAGCCAGGGTAGGTCACCCCTCCACTTT. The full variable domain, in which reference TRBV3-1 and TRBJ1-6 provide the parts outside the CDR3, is DTAVSQTPKYLVTQMGNDKSIKCEQNLGHDTMYWYKQDSKKFLKIMFSYNNKELIINETVPNRFSPKSPDKAHLNLHINSLELGDSAVYFCASSQGRSPLHFGNGTRLTVT.

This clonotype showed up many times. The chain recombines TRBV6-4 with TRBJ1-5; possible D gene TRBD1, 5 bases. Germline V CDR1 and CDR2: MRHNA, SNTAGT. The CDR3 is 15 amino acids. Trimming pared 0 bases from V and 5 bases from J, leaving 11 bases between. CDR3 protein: CASSDSSRVDQPQHF. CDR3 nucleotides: TGTGCCAGCAGTGACTCGTCCAGGGTTGATCAGCCCCAGCATTTT.

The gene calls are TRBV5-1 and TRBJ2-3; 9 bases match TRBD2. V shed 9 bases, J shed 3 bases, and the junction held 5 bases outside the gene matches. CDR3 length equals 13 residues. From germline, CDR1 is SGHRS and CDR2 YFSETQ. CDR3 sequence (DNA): TGCGCCACGGCGGGGGGGAGAACAGATACGCAGTATTTT. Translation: CATAGGRTDTQYF.

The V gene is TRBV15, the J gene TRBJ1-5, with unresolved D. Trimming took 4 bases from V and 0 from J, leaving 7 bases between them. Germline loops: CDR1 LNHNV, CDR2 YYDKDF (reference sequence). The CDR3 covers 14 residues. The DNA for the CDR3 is TGTGCCACCAGCAAGGAGAATAGCAATCAGCCCCAGCATTTT. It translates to CATSKENSNQPQHF.

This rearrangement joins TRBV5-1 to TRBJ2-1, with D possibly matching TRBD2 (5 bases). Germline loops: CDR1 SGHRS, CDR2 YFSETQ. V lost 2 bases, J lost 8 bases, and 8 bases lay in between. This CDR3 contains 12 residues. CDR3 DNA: TGCGCCAGCAGCTTAGAGGGAGATGAGCAGTTCTTC. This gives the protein CASSLEGDEQFF.

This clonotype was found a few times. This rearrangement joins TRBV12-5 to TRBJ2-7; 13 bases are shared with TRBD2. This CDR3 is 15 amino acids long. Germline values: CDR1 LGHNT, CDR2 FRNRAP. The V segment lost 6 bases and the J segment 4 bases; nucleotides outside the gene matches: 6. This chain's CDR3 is CASGRGTSGKYEQYF. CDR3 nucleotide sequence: TGTGCTAGTGGCCGTGGGACTAGCGGGAAGTACGAGCAGTACTTC.

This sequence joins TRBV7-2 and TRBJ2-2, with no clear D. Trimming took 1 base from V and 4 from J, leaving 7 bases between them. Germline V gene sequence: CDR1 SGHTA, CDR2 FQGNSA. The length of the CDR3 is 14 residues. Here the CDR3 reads CASSLVGITGELFF. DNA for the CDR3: TGTGCCAGCAGCTTAGTGGGCATCACCGGGGAGCTGTTTTTT.

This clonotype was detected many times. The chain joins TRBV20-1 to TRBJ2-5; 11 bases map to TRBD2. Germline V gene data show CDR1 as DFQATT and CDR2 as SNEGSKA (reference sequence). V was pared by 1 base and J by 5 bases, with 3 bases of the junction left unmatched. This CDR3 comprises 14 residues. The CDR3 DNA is TGCAGTGCTAGAGGACTAGCGGGATGGGAGACCCAGTACTTC. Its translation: CSARGLAGWETQYF.

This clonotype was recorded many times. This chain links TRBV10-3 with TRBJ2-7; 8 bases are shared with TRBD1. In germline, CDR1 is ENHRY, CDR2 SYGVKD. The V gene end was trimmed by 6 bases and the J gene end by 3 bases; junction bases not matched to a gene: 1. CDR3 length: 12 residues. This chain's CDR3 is CAISGTGYEQYF. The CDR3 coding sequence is TGTGCCATCAGCGGGACAGGCTACGAGCAGTACTTC.

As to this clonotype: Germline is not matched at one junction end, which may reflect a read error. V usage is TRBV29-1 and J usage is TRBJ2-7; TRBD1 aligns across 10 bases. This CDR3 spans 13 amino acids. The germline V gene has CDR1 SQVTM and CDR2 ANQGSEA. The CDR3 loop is CSVEGQGAYEQYF. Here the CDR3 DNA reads TGCAGCGTAGAAGGACAGGGGGCCTACGAGCAGTACTTC.

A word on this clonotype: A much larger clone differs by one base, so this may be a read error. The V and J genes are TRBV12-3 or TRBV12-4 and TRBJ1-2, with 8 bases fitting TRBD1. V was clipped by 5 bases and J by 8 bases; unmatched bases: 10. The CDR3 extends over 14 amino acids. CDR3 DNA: TGTGCCAGCAGTGAACGGACAGGGTCCGGAGGCTACACCTTC. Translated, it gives CASSERTGSGGYTF.

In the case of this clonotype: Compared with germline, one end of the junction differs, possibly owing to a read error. Here the CDR3 DNA reads TGTGCCAGCAGTTCACATCGGCAGTACTTC. Translated, it gives CASSSHRQYF. The rearrangement joins TRBV10-3 to TRBJ2-7; no definite D call. This CDR3 is 10 amino acids long. In germline, CDR1 is ENHRY, CDR2 SYGVKD.

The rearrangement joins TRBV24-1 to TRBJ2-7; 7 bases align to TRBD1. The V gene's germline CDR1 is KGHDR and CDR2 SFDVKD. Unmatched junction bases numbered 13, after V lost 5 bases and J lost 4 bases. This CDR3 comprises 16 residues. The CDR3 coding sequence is TGTGCCACCAGTGCTAGAGGTCGGGGACAGTTGTACGAGCAGTACTTC. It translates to CATSARGRGQLYEQYF.

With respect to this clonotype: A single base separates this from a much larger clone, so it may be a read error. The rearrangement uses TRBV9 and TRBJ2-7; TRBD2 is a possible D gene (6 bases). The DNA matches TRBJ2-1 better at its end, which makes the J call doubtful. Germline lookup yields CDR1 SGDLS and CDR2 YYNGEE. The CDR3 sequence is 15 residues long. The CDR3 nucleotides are TGTGCCAGCAGCGTAGCGGCGGCGGACTATTCTGAGCAGTTCTTC. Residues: CASSVAAADYSEQFF.

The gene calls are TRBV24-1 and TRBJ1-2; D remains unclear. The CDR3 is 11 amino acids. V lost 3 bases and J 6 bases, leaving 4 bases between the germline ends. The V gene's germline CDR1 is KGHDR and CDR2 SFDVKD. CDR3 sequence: CATSDGDGYTF. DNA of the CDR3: TGTGCCACCAGTGATGGGGATGGCTACACCTTC.

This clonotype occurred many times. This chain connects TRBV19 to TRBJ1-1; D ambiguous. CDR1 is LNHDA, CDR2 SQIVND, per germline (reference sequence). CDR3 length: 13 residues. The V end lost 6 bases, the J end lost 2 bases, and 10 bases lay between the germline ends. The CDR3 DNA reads TGTGCCAGTAGCCGGGCTCATAACACTGAAGCTTTCTTT. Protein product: CASSRAHNTEAFF. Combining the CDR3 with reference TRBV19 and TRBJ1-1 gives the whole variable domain DGGITQSPKYLFRKEGQNVTLSCEQNLNHDAMYWYRQDPGQGLRLIYYSQIVNDFQKGDIAEGYSVSREKKESFPLTVTSAQKNPTAFYLCASSRAHNTEAFFGQGTRLTVV.

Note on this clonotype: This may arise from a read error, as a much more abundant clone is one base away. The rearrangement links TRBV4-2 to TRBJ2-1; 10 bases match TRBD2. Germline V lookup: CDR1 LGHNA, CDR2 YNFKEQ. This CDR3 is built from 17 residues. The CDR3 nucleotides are TGTGCCAGCGGCCAAGCCGGACTAGCGGATCTATACAATGAGCAGTTCTTC. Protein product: CASGQAGLADLYNEQFF.

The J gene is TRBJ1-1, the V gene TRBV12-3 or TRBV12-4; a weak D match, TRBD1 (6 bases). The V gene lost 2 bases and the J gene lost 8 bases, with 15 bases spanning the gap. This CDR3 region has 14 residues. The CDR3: CASSLRTQGLEAFF. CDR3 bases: TGTGCCAGCAGTTTACGCACTCAGGGGTTAGAAGCTTTCTTT.

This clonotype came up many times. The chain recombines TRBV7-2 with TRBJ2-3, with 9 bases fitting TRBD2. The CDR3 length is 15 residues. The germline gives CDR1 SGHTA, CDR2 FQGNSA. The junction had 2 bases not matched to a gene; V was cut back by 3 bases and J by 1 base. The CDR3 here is CASSLVAGGTDTQYF. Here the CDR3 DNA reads TGTGCCAGCAGCTTGGTAGCGGGGGGCACAGATACGCAGTATTTT. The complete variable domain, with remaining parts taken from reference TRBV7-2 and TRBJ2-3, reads GAGVSQSPSNKVTEKGKDVELRCDPISGHTALYWYRQSLGQGLEFLIYFQGNSAPDKSGLPSDRFSAERTGGSVSTLTIQRTQQEDSAVYLCASSLVAGGTDTQYFGPGTRLTVL.

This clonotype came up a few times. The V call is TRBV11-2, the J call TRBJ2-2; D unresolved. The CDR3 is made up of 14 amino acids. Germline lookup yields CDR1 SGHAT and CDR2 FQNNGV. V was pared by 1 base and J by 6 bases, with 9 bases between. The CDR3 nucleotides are TGTGCCAGCAGCTTAGTATCGGTGTCCGGGGAGCTGTTTTTT. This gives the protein CASSLVSVSGELFF.